The TCR beta chain under discussion was sequenced for a study of CD8+ T cells in alopecia areata. RNA extraction and reverse transcription yielded cDNA as sequencing template. The data were produced by immunoSEQ multiplex PCR, yet TCRdb's version contains in-frame clones alone and is incomplete. The sample lists about 200,000 clones; roughly two fifths were seen once. Indicated treatment: oral pan-JAK inhibitor, 5-10 mg twice daily. The researchers isolated CD4+ and CD8+ T cells from PBMCs by sorting. Trimming took 5 bases from V and 5 from J; bases not matched to a gene: 4. Per germline, CDR1 SEHNR and CDR2 FQNEAQ (reference sequence). This CDR3 contains 14 residues.

Sequenced here: CD4+ T cells sorted from blood, sampled at approximately week 30, from a patient treated with tofacitinib. The clonotype originates from a human donor with alopecia areata. The J gene is TRBJ2-5, the V gene TRBV7-9, with 11 bases identical to TRBD1. The CDR3 sequence is CASSPGQGGETQYF. CDR3 bases: TGTGCCAGCAGCCCGGGACAGGGGGGCGAGACCCAGTACTTC.